A selection of T cell receptor beta chains follows, all from one sample in a study of cytomegalovirus exposure and HLA in healthy donors. The data were produced by immunoSEQ multiplex PCR, yet TCRdb's version contains in-frame clones alone and is incomplete. The table has approximately 220,000 clones, around four fifths seen once; the top ten hold 0.71%. Sequencing was carried out using PBMCs. Receptors originate from a boy younger than 10 in good health and CMV-seronegative. Both conserved end residues are part of each CDR3. D genes are given only for firm matches. For some rows the clone size is stated as once, few or many, or as a class when expanded; others skip it.

V gene: TRBV19; D gene: TRBD1; clone size: NA; J gene: TRBJ2-7; CDR3 protein: CASSIEGAGTGNSYEQYF; CDR3 DNA: TGTGCCAGTAGTATAGAGGGGGCCGGGACAGGGAACTCCTACGAGCAGTACTTC
V gene: TRBV7-3; D gene: NA; clone size: NA; J gene: TRBJ2-3; CDR3 protein: CASSTIGAPSTDTQYF; CDR3 DNA: TGTGCCAGCAGCACTATTGGGGCGCCGAGCACAGATACGCAGTATTTT
V gene: TRBV27; D gene: NA; clone size: once; J gene: TRBJ2-7; CDR3 protein: CASSFHRGGEQYF; CDR3 DNA: TGTGCCAGCAGTTTCCATCGGGGTGGGGAGCAGTACTTC
V gene: TRBV5-1; D gene: NA; clone size: few; J gene: TRBJ1-2; CDR3 protein: CASSTMTGFNYGYTF; CDR3 DNA: TGCGCCAGCAGCACAATGACAGGTTTTAACTATGGCTACACCTTC
V gene: TRBV5-5; D gene: NA; clone size: NA; J gene: TRBJ2-6; CDR3 protein: CASSLTRRGFSGANVLTF; CDR3 DNA: TGTGCCAGCAGCCTGACTAGACGAGGATTCTCTGGGGCCAACGTCCTGACTTTC
V gene: TRBV5-6; D gene: NA; clone size: NA; J gene: TRBJ1-5; CDR3 protein: CASSLGGLSNQPQHF; CDR3 DNA: TGTGCCAGCAGCTTGGGAGGTCTGAGCAATCAGCCCCAGCATTTT
V gene: TRBV19; D gene: TRBD1; clone size: NA; J gene: TRBJ1-1; CDR3 protein: CASCQGAGSTEAFF; CDR3 DNA: TGTGCCAGTTGTCAGGGGGCTGGTTCCACTGAAGCTTTCTTT
V gene: TRBV30; D gene: NA; clone size: NA; J gene: TRBJ1-1; CDR3 protein: CAWNRGMGMNTEAFF; CDR3 DNA: TGTGCCTGGAATCGGGGAATGGGGATGAACACTGAAGCTTTCTTT
V gene: TRBV6-6; D gene: TRBD1; clone size: NA; J gene: TRBJ2-1; CDR3 protein: CASSRRDRAYHEQFF; CDR3 DNA: TGTGCCAGCAGCCGCCGGGACAGGGCATATCATGAGCAGTTCTTC
V gene: TRBV10-3; D gene: NA; clone size: NA; J gene: TRBJ1-2; CDR3 protein: CAISERAGDEGYTF; CDR3 DNA: TGTGCCATCAGTGAGAGGGCCGGGGATGAGGGCTACACCTTC
V gene: TRBV27; D gene: TRBD2; clone size: NA; J gene: TRBJ2-1; CDR3 protein: CASLGLAGYNEQFF; CDR3 DNA: TGTGCCAGCCTCGGACTAGCGGGATACAATGAGCAGTTCTTC
V gene: TRBV29-1; D gene: NA; clone size: once; J gene: TRBJ2-4; CDR3 protein: CSVIQGAPAKNIQYF; CDR3 DNA: TGCAGCGTCATACAGGGTGCCCCGGCCAAAAACATTCAGTACTTC
V gene: TRBV23-1; D gene: TRBD1; clone size: once; J gene: TRBJ1-1; CDR3 protein: CASSQWAQARRFTGDSTGPEAFF; CDR3 DNA: TGCGCCAGCAGTCAATGGGCCCAAGCGCGTCGGTTTACAGGGGACTCTACGGGGCCTGAAGCTTTCTTT
V gene: TRBV19; D gene: TRBD1; clone size: NA; J gene: TRBJ1-1; CDR3 protein: CASSNHRGWTEAFF; CDR3 DNA: TGTGCCAGTAGTAATCACAGGGGATGGACTGAAGCTTTCTTT
V gene: TRBV5-6; D gene: TRBD1; clone size: NA; J gene: TRBJ1-2; CDR3 protein: CASSLQSGTGVRGYTF; CDR3 DNA: TGTGCCAGCAGTCTTCAATCCGGGACAGGGGTGAGGGGCTACACCTTC
V gene: TRBV5-1; D gene: TRBD1; clone size: NA; J gene: TRBJ2-7; CDR3 protein: CASSLVGQGYSYEQYF; CDR3 DNA: TGCGCCAGCAGCTTGGTGGGACAGGGGTACTCCTACGAGCAGTACTTC
V gene: TRBV19; D gene: NA; clone size: NA; J gene: TRBJ1-1; CDR3 protein: CASRIYRDMNTEAFF; CDR3 DNA: TGTGCCAGTAGGATATACAGGGATATGAACACTGAAGCTTTCTTT
V gene: TRBV19; D gene: NA; clone size: NA; J gene: TRBJ2-5; CDR3 protein: CASSASAPGTQETQYF; CDR3 DNA: TGTGCCAGTAGTGCATCAGCCCCGGGAACCCAAGAGACCCAGTACTTC
V gene: TRBV9; D gene: TRBD1; clone size: NA; J gene: TRBJ1-4; CDR3 protein: CASSVEGDSNEKLFF; CDR3 DNA: TGTGCCAGCAGCGTAGAGGGGGACAGCAATGAAAAACTGTTTTTT
V gene: TRBV2; D gene: NA; clone size: NA; J gene: TRBJ1-5; CDR3 protein: CASSVGKGANQPQHF; CDR3 DNA: TGTGCCAGCAGTGTGGGGAAAGGGGCAAATCAGCCCCAGCATTTT
V gene: TRBV4-1; D gene: NA; clone size: few; J gene: TRBJ2-5; CDR3 protein: CASSITGVETQYF; CDR3 DNA: TGCGCCAGCAGCATAACAGGAGTGGAGACCCAGTACTTC
V gene: TRBV30; D gene: NA; clone size: many; J gene: TRBJ1-5; CDR3 protein: CAWSDSSNQPQHF; CDR3 DNA: TGTGCCTGGAGTGACAGTAGCAATCAGCCCCAGCATTTT
V gene: TRBV5-1; D gene: NA; clone size: NA; J gene: TRBJ2-2; CDR3 protein: CASSLRQFTGELFF; CDR3 DNA: TGCGCCAGCAGCTTGCGCCAGTTTACCGGGGAGCTGTTTTTT
V gene: TRBV4-1; D gene: NA; clone size: NA; J gene: TRBJ1-2; CDR3 protein: CASSQFHLRELRGYTF; CDR3 DNA: TGCGCCAGCAGCCAATTCCATTTAAGGGAGTTGCGTGGCTACACCTTC
V gene: TRBV2; D gene: TRBD2; clone size: once; J gene: TRBJ2-3; CDR3 protein: CASRAGTSGGDTQYF; CDR3 DNA: TGTGCCAGCAGGGCCGGGACTAGCGGGGGCGATACGCAGTATTTT
V gene: TRBV19; D gene: NA; clone size: few; J gene: TRBJ1-1; CDR3 protein: CASSIGPTGYTEAFF; CDR3 DNA: TGTGCCAGTAGTATAGGCCCTACAGGGTACACTGAAGCTTTCTTT
V gene: TRBV6-1; D gene: TRBD2; clone size: NA; J gene: TRBJ2-5; CDR3 protein: CASSELAGGETQYF; CDR3 DNA: TGTGCCAGCAGTGAACTAGCGGGGGGTGAGACCCAGTACTTC
V gene: TRBV4-1; D gene: NA; clone size: NA; J gene: TRBJ1-2; CDR3 protein: CASSQDFKANYGYTF; CDR3 DNA: TGCGCCAGCAGCCAAGATTTCAAAGCAAACTATGGCTACACCTTC
V gene: TRBV20-1; D gene: NA; clone size: NA; J gene: TRBJ2-1; CDR3 protein: CSARRNNEQFF; CDR3 DNA: TGCAGTGCTAGGCGGAACAATGAGCAGTTCTTC
V gene: TRBV7-2; D gene: NA; clone size: NA; J gene: TRBJ2-7; CDR3 protein: CASSLEGGAYEQYF; CDR3 DNA: TGTGCCAGCAGCTTAGAGGGCGGGGCCTACGAGCAGTACTTC
V gene: TRBV7-9; D gene: NA; clone size: NA; J gene: TRBJ1-2; CDR3 protein: CASSFPASGAHGYTF; CDR3 DNA: TGTGCCAGCAGCTTTCCCGCGTCGGGAGCACATGGCTACACCTTC
V gene: TRBV10-3; D gene: TRBD1; clone size: NA; J gene: TRBJ1-1; CDR3 protein: CAIRAGTGITEAFF; CDR3 DNA: TGTGCCATCAGGGCCGGGACAGGGATCACTGAAGCTTTCTTT
V gene: TRBV5-5; D gene: NA; clone size: NA; J gene: TRBJ2-7; CDR3 protein: CASSWASSYEQYF; CDR3 DNA: TGTGCCAGCAGCTGGGCCAGCTCCTACGAGCAGTACTTC
V gene: TRBV2; D gene: NA; clone size: NA; J gene: TRBJ1-1; CDR3 protein: CASSDHKREAFF; CDR3 DNA: TGTGCCAGCAGTGATCATAAGCGTGAAGCTTTCTTT
V gene: TRBV7-2; D gene: TRBD1; clone size: NA; J gene: TRBJ1-5; CDR3 protein: CASSSTGVNQPQHF; CDR3 DNA: TGTGCCAGCAGCTCGACAGGGGTCAATCAGCCCCAGCATTTT
V gene: TRBV21-1; D gene: NA; clone size: NA; J gene: TRBJ2-1; CDR3 protein: CASSWSGGRGNEQFF; CDR3 DNA: TGTGCCAGCAGCTGGTCAGGGGGCCGTGGCAATGAGCAGTTCTTC
V gene: TRBV6-5; D gene: NA; clone size: NA; J gene: TRBJ1-1; CDR3 protein: CASSYRPGRMGTEAFF; CDR3 DNA: TGTGCCAGCAGTTACCGCCCGGGAAGAATGGGGACTGAAGCTTTCTTT
V gene: TRBV29-1; D gene: TRBD1; clone size: NA; J gene: TRBJ2-1; CDR3 protein: CSVESRGGDRGQFF; CDR3 DNA: TGCAGCGTTGAAAGCAGAGGGGGGGACAGGGGGCAGTTCTTC
V gene: TRBV6-5; D gene: TRBD1; clone size: few; J gene: TRBJ2-7; CDR3 protein: CASRGTGGSEQYF; CDR3 DNA: TGTGCCAGCAGGGGGACAGGGGGCTCCGAGCAGTACTTC
V gene: TRBV18; D gene: NA; clone size: once; J gene: TRBJ1-2; CDR3 protein: CASSPEGFDYGYTF; CDR3 DNA: TGTGCCAGCTCACCAGAGGGTTTTGACTATGGCTACACCTTC
V gene: TRBV12-2; D gene: NA; clone size: NA; J gene: TRBJ2-7; CDR3 protein: CASRLSQGCPYEQYF; CDR3 DNA: TGTGCAAGTCGCTTATCTCAGGGGTGCCCCTACGAGCAGTACTTC
V gene: TRBV9; D gene: TRBD1; clone size: NA; J gene: TRBJ1-1; CDR3 protein: CASSPWDSNTEAFF; CDR3 DNA: TGTGCCAGCAGCCCCTGGGACAGCAACACTGAAGCTTTCTTT
V gene: TRBV19; D gene: NA; clone size: few; J gene: TRBJ2-7; CDR3 protein: CASLDSNSYEQYF; CDR3 DNA: TGTGCCAGTCTCGACAGCAACTCCTACGAGCAGTACTTC
V gene: TRBV29-1; D gene: TRBD1; clone size: NA; J gene: TRBJ1-1; CDR3 protein: CSARDRDSEAFF; CDR3 DNA: TGCAGCGCCCGCGACAGGGATTCGGAAGCTTTCTTT
V gene: TRBV7-6; D gene: TRBD2; clone size: NA; J gene: TRBJ2-3; CDR3 protein: CASTGTTSTDTQYF; CDR3 DNA: TGTGCCAGCACCGGGACTACGAGCACAGATACGCAGTATTTT
V gene: TRBV5-1; D gene: NA; clone size: NA; J gene: TRBJ2-6; CDR3 protein: CASSLVSATSGANVLTF; CDR3 DNA: TGCGCCAGCAGCTTGGTATCAGCGACGTCTGGGGCCAACGTCCTGACTTTC
V gene: TRBV7-3; D gene: NA; clone size: NA; J gene: TRBJ1-2; CDR3 protein: CASSLGGAGGNYGYTF; CDR3 DNA: TGTGCCAGCAGCTTAGGGGGCGCGGGTGGAAACTATGGCTACACCTTC
V gene: TRBV13; D gene: TRBD2; clone size: NA; J gene: TRBJ2-5; CDR3 protein: CASSLSSGESQETQYF; CDR3 DNA: TGTGCCAGCAGCTTGTCTAGCGGGGAATCCCAAGAGACCCAGTACTTC
V gene: TRBV19; D gene: TRBD2; clone size: once; J gene: TRBJ2-1; CDR3 protein: CASRTSGTSYNEQFF; CDR3 DNA: TGTGCCAGTAGGACTAGCGGTACCTCCTACAATGAGCAGTTCTTC
V gene: TRBV2; D gene: NA; clone size: NA; J gene: TRBJ1-2; CDR3 protein: CASSDRGDYGYTF; CDR3 DNA: TGTGCCAGCAGTGATCGGGGTGACTATGGCTACACCTTC
V gene: TRBV9; D gene: TRBD2; clone size: NA; J gene: TRBJ2-7; CDR3 protein: CASGVRGGTHEQYF; CDR3 DNA: TGTGCCAGCGGCGTCCGCGGGGGGACCCACGAGCAGTACTTC
V gene: TRBV7-9; D gene: NA; clone size: NA; J gene: TRBJ2-7; CDR3 protein: CASSLAQGTYEQYF; CDR3 DNA: TGTGCCAGCAGCTTAGCGCAGGGGACCTACGAGCAGTACTTC